These T cell receptor beta chains were read from a single sample in a study of blood T cell repertoires in COVID-19. Data came from immunoSEQ multiplex PCR; TCRdb stores just in-frame clones and leaves some out. The sample holds approximately 380,000 clones, roughly 85% seen once. The material sequenced was peripheral blood. The receptor source for this set is a woman aged 18 to 35 with acute or convalescent COVID-19. The CDR3 runs from the conserved cysteine through the conserved F or W. Each record gives: D gene, J gene, clone size, V gene, CDR3 protein, CDR3 DNA. D genes are given only for firm matches. Where a row states a size, it is once, few, many or the class of an expanded clone; other rows omit it.

D gene: TRBD1; J gene: TRBJ1-2; clone size: NA; V gene: TRBV7-2; CDR3 protein: CASTLQGGLYGYTF; CDR3 DNA: TGTGCCAGCACCCTCCAGGGGGGCCTCTATGGCTACACCTTC
D gene: TRBD1; J gene: TRBJ1-6; clone size: NA; V gene: TRBV2; CDR3 protein: CASIQDRGISPLHF; CDR3 DNA: TGTGCCAGCATTCAGGACAGGGGAATTTCACCCCTCCACTTT
D gene: NA; J gene: TRBJ2-1; clone size: NA; V gene: TRBV27; CDR3 protein: CASSLSGQASYNEQFF; CDR3 DNA: TGTGCCAGCAGTTTATCCGGCCAGGCCTCCTACAATGAGCAGTTCTTC
D gene: TRBD1; J gene: TRBJ2-2; clone size: once; V gene: TRBV2; CDR3 protein: CASSNDRDNGELFF; CDR3 DNA: TGTGCCAGCAGTAATGACAGGGACAACGGGGAGCTGTTTTTT
D gene: NA; J gene: TRBJ2-1; clone size: NA; V gene: TRBV7-9; CDR3 protein: CASSLAPSFHYNEQFF; CDR3 DNA: TGTGCCAGCAGCTTAGCCCCTAGCTTTCACTACAATGAGCAGTTCTTC
D gene: TRBD1; J gene: TRBJ2-7; clone size: NA; V gene: TRBV30; CDR3 protein: CAWSPIGTGGEEQYF; CDR3 DNA: TGTGCCTGGAGCCCCATAGGGACAGGGGGCGAGGAGCAGTACTTC
D gene: NA; J gene: TRBJ1-5; clone size: NA; V gene: TRBV9; CDR3 protein: CASSGAPNQPQHF; CDR3 DNA: TGTGCCAGCAGCGGGGCTCCCAATCAGCCCCAGCATTTT
D gene: TRBD2; J gene: TRBJ2-2; clone size: NA; V gene: TRBV27; CDR3 protein: CASSSLAGPNSGELFF; CDR3 DNA: TGTGCCAGCAGTTCCTTAGCGGGCCCAAATTCCGGGGAGCTGTTTTTT
D gene: TRBD2; J gene: TRBJ2-1; clone size: few; V gene: TRBV28; CDR3 protein: CASILSLAAYNEQFF; CDR3 DNA: TGTGCCAGCATCCTTTCGCTAGCGGCCTACAATGAGCAGTTCTTC
D gene: NA; J gene: TRBJ1-3; clone size: NA; V gene: TRBV12-5; CDR3 protein: CASGLDGGEADWPGNTIYF; CDR3 DNA: TGTGCTAGTGGTTTGGACGGGGGGGAAGCAGATTGGCCTGGAAACACCATATATTTT
D gene: NA; J gene: TRBJ1-4; clone size: NA; V gene: TRBV9; CDR3 protein: CASSVETGGLGEKLFF; CDR3 DNA: TGTGCCAGCAGCGTAGAGACCGGGGGGCTAGGTGAAAAACTGTTTTTT
D gene: TRBD2; J gene: TRBJ2-7; clone size: NA; V gene: TRBV7-6; CDR3 protein: CASSLASGSNEQYF; CDR3 DNA: TGTGCCAGCAGCTTAGCTAGCGGGAGTAACGAGCAGTACTTC
D gene: NA; J gene: TRBJ1-2; clone size: NA; V gene: TRBV9; CDR3 protein: CASKRGNYGYTF; CDR3 DNA: TGTGCCAGCAAAAGGGGTAACTATGGCTACACCTTC
D gene: NA; J gene: TRBJ1-1; clone size: NA; V gene: TRBV5-4; CDR3 protein: CASSFSPKTGTEAFF; CDR3 DNA: TGTGCCAGCAGCTTTTCCCCTAAAACGGGCACTGAAGCTTTCTTT
D gene: NA; J gene: TRBJ1-1; clone size: NA; V gene: TRBV3-1/TRBV3-2; CDR3 protein: CASSQSQGGDTEAFF; CDR3 DNA: TGTGCCAGCAGCCAATCCCAGGGAGGGGACACTGAAGCTTTCTTT
D gene: NA; J gene: TRBJ2-1; clone size: NA; V gene: TRBV30; CDR3 protein: CAWNFKQGVNEQFF; CDR3 DNA: TGTGCCTGGAACTTTAAACAGGGTGTCAATGAGCAGTTCTTC
D gene: NA; J gene: TRBJ1-5; clone size: NA; V gene: TRBV10-3; CDR3 protein: CAIRETDGKNQPQHF; CDR3 DNA: TGTGCCATCAGGGAGACGGACGGGAAAAATCAGCCCCAGCATTTT
D gene: NA; J gene: TRBJ2-1; clone size: NA; V gene: TRBV19; CDR3 protein: CASSTWRTVSYNEQFF; CDR3 DNA: TGTGCCAGTAGTACCTGGAGGACAGTTTCCTACAATGAGCAGTTCTTC
D gene: NA; J gene: TRBJ2-5; clone size: NA; V gene: TRBV7-9; CDR3 protein: CASSLVGGYVGETQYF; CDR3 DNA: TGTGCCAGCAGCTTAGTTGGCGGTTACGTCGGAGAGACCCAGTACTTC
D gene: NA; J gene: TRBJ2-3; clone size: NA; V gene: TRBV5-4; CDR3 protein: CASSLIGRDTQYF; CDR3 DNA: TGTGCCAGCAGCTTGATAGGGAGGGATACGCAGTATTTT
D gene: NA; J gene: TRBJ1-6; clone size: NA; V gene: TRBV29-1; CDR3 protein: CSVQYAPGNSPLHF; CDR3 DNA: TGCAGCGTGCAATACGCTCCGGGGAATTCACCCCTCCACTTT
D gene: NA; J gene: TRBJ1-1; clone size: NA; V gene: TRBV29-1; CDR3 protein: CSVGSIGGVPAEAFF; CDR3 DNA: TGCAGCGTCGGATCGATCGGGGGGGTACCCGCTGAAGCTTTCTTT
D gene: NA; J gene: TRBJ2-3; clone size: NA; V gene: TRBV4-1; CDR3 protein: CASSQESGGDTQYF; CDR3 DNA: TGCGCCAGCAGCCAAGAATCAGGAGGGGACACGCAGTATTTT
D gene: TRBD1; J gene: TRBJ1-6; clone size: NA; V gene: TRBV12-5; CDR3 protein: CASGTQGQRNSPLHF; CDR3 DNA: TGTGCTAGTGGAACGCAGGGACAGAGAAATTCACCCCTCCACTTT
D gene: NA; J gene: TRBJ2-2; clone size: NA; V gene: TRBV30; CDR3 protein: CAWILKGVTGELFF; CDR3 DNA: TGTGCCTGGATATTGAAGGGAGTGACCGGGGAGCTGTTTTTT
D gene: NA; J gene: TRBJ2-3; clone size: NA; V gene: TRBV11-2; CDR3 protein: CASSLGLLQYF; CDR3 DNA: TGTGCCAGCAGCTTAGGTCTGTTGCAGTATTTT
D gene: NA; J gene: TRBJ1-4; clone size: NA; V gene: TRBV11-2; CDR3 protein: CASSLGGGMWDEKLFF; CDR3 DNA: TGTGCCAGCAGCTTGGGCGGGGGGATGTGGGACGAAAAACTGTTTTTT
D gene: NA; J gene: TRBJ2-3; clone size: NA; V gene: TRBV18; CDR3 protein: CASSPRQRTDTQYF; CDR3 DNA: TGTGCCAGCTCACCGCGACAGCGCACAGATACGCAGTATTTT
D gene: NA; J gene: TRBJ2-5; clone size: NA; V gene: TRBV15; CDR3 protein: CATSRSRGETQYF; CDR3 DNA: TGTGCCACCAGCAGAAGCAGGGGAGAGACCCAGTACTTC
D gene: NA; J gene: TRBJ1-1; clone size: once; V gene: TRBV4-1; CDR3 protein: CASSQEWFSETEAFF; CDR3 DNA: TGCGCCAGCAGCCAAGAGTGGTTTTCGGAGACTGAAGCTTTCTTT
D gene: TRBD1; J gene: TRBJ2-1; clone size: NA; V gene: TRBV6-5; CDR3 protein: CASSYSGTGGPNEQFF; CDR3 DNA: TGTGCCAGCAGTTACTCGGGGACAGGGGGACCCAATGAGCAGTTCTTC
D gene: NA; J gene: TRBJ1-4; clone size: few; V gene: TRBV12-3/TRBV12-4; CDR3 protein: CASSAWQSDLFF; CDR3 DNA: TGTGCCAGCAGCGCGTGGCAGAGCGATCTGTTTTTT
D gene: NA; J gene: TRBJ1-2; clone size: NA; V gene: TRBV2; CDR3 protein: CASKDVLRASGTSNTF; CDR3 DNA: TGTGCCAGCAAAGACGTCCTACGCGCCTCGGGGACATCAAACACCTTC
D gene: NA; J gene: TRBJ1-2; clone size: NA; V gene: TRBV9; CDR3 protein: CASSADMTLGYTF; CDR3 DNA: TGTGCCAGCAGCGCTGATATGACTTTGGGCTACACCTTC
D gene: NA; J gene: TRBJ2-5; clone size: NA; V gene: TRBV2; CDR3 protein: CASSGARAYQETQYF; CDR3 DNA: TGTGCCAGCAGTGGGGCCAGGGCGTACCAAGAGACCCAGTACTTC
D gene: NA; J gene: TRBJ2-5; clone size: NA; V gene: TRBV11-2; CDR3 protein: CASSLEYGTQETQYF; CDR3 DNA: TGTGCCAGCAGCTTAGAGTACGGTACCCAAGAGACCCAGTACTTC
D gene: TRBD2; J gene: TRBJ2-1; clone size: once; V gene: TRBV4-1; CDR3 protein: CASSQEGSSGVYNEQFF; CDR3 DNA: TGCGCCAGCAGCCAAGAGGGGTCTAGCGGGGTATACAATGAGCAGTTCTTC
D gene: NA; J gene: TRBJ2-2; clone size: NA; V gene: TRBV3-1/TRBV3-2; CDR3 protein: CASSQEWQGGGTGELFF; CDR3 DNA: TGTGCCAGCAGCCAAGAGTGGCAGGGAGGTGGCACCGGGGAGCTGTTTTTT
D gene: NA; J gene: TRBJ1-1; clone size: once; V gene: TRBV19; CDR3 protein: CASSAYREMNTEAFF; CDR3 DNA: TGTGCCAGTAGTGCATACAGGGAGATGAACACTGAAGCTTTCTTT
D gene: NA; J gene: TRBJ2-1; clone size: NA; V gene: TRBV13; CDR3 protein: CASSSDMQGEQFF; CDR3 DNA: TGTGCCAGCAGCTCGGACATGCAGGGTGAGCAGTTCTTC
D gene: NA; J gene: TRBJ2-1; clone size: once; V gene: TRBV6-5; CDR3 protein: CASRLERAYNEQFF; CDR3 DNA: TGTGCCAGCAGATTAGAGAGAGCCTACAATGAGCAGTTCTTC
D gene: TRBD1; J gene: TRBJ2-7; clone size: NA; V gene: TRBV7-9; CDR3 protein: CASSDRGDTVYEQYF; CDR3 DNA: TGTGCCAGCAGCGACAGGGGTGATACTGTCTACGAGCAGTACTTC
D gene: TRBD1; J gene: TRBJ1-1; clone size: NA; V gene: TRBV6-5; CDR3 protein: CASSYTQGAEAFF; CDR3 DNA: TGTGCCAGCAGTTACACACAGGGGGCTGAAGCTTTCTTT
D gene: NA; J gene: TRBJ1-5; clone size: NA; V gene: TRBV10-3; CDR3 protein: CAISESNGNQPQHF; CDR3 DNA: TGTGCCATCAGTGAGTCGAACGGTAATCAGCCCCAGCATTTT
D gene: TRBD1; J gene: TRBJ1-4; clone size: NA; V gene: TRBV19; CDR3 protein: CASRKGDRGLAYEKLFF; CDR3 DNA: TGTGCCAGTAGAAAGGGGGACAGGGGTTTGGCCTACGAAAAACTGTTTTTT
D gene: TRBD1; J gene: TRBJ2-7; clone size: NA; V gene: TRBV10-3; CDR3 protein: CATQTGVGEQYF; CDR3 DNA: TGTGCCACCCAAACAGGGGTGGGCGAGCAGTACTTC
D gene: TRBD2; J gene: TRBJ2-2; clone size: NA; V gene: TRBV7-9; CDR3 protein: CASSLTTRSSGVTGELFF; CDR3 DNA: TGTGCCAGCAGTCTCACCACCCGGTCTAGCGGTGTTACCGGGGAGCTGTTTTTT
D gene: NA; J gene: TRBJ1-1; clone size: NA; V gene: TRBV11-2; CDR3 protein: CASSPERLSGEAFF; CDR3 DNA: TGTGCCAGCAGCCCGGAGAGACTCTCCGGTGAAGCTTTCTTT
D gene: TRBD1; J gene: TRBJ1-5; clone size: NA; V gene: TRBV6-5; CDR3 protein: CASTAGQDGDQPQHF; CDR3 DNA: TGTGCCAGCACCGCGGGACAGGACGGCGATCAGCCCCAGCATTTT
D gene: TRBD1; J gene: TRBJ1-5; clone size: NA; V gene: TRBV5-1; CDR3 protein: CASSLSGGLNQPQHF; CDR3 DNA: TGCGCCAGCAGCCTCTCAGGGGGCCTCAATCAGCCCCAGCATTTT
D gene: TRBD1; J gene: TRBJ2-5; clone size: NA; V gene: TRBV19; CDR3 protein: CASSGTGPLQETQYF; CDR3 DNA: TGTGCCAGTAGTGGGACAGGACCACTACAAGAGACCCAGTACTTC
D gene: TRBD2; J gene: TRBJ2-5; clone size: NA; V gene: TRBV7-3; CDR3 protein: CASSPGTTNGETQYF; CDR3 DNA: TGTGCCAGCAGCCCCGGGACTACCAATGGAGAGACCCAGTACTTC
D gene: NA; J gene: TRBJ2-3; clone size: NA; V gene: TRBV29-1; CDR3 protein: CSVEDQGPSRVTDTQYF; CDR3 DNA: TGCAGCGTTGAAGATCAGGGGCCAAGTAGGGTCACAGATACGCAGTATTTT
D gene: TRBD1; J gene: TRBJ2-3; clone size: NA; V gene: TRBV3-1/TRBV3-2; CDR3 protein: CASSQDDRDSDTQYF; CDR3 DNA: TGTGCCAGCAGCCAAGACGACAGGGATTCGGATACGCAGTATTTT
D gene: NA; J gene: TRBJ2-6; clone size: NA; V gene: TRBV11-3; CDR3 protein: CASSSLEDSGANVLTF; CDR3 DNA: TGTGCCAGCAGCTCCCTCGAGGACTCTGGGGCCAACGTCCTGACTTTC
D gene: NA; J gene: TRBJ2-3; clone size: NA; V gene: TRBV2; CDR3 protein: CASSEWREVTDTQYF; CDR3 DNA: TGTGCCAGCAGTGAATGGCGGGAAGTCACAGATACGCAGTATTTT
D gene: NA; J gene: TRBJ1-1; clone size: NA; V gene: TRBV28; CDR3 protein: CASSPVGDTEAFF; CDR3 DNA: TGTGCCAGCAGCCCCGTAGGGGACACTGAAGCTTTCTTT